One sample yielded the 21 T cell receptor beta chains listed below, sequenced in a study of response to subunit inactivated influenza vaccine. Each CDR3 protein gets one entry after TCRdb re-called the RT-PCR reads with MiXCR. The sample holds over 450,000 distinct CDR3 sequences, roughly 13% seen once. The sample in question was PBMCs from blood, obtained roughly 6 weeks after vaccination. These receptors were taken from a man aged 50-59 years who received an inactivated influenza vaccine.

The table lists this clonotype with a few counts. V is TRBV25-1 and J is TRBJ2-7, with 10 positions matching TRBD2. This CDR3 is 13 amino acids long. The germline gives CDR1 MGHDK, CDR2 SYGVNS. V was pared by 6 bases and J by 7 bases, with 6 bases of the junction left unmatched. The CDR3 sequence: CASRASGSGEQYF. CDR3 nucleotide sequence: TGTGCCAGCAGGGCTAGCGGGAGCGGGGAGCAGTACTTC.

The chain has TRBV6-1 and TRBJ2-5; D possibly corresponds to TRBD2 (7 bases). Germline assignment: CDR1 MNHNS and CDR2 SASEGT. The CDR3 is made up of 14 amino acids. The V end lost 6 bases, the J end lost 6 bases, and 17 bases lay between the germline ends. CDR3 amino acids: CASRHTGGRKTQYF. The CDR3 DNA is TGTGCCAGCAGACATACGGGGGGCAGGAAGACCCAGTACTTC.

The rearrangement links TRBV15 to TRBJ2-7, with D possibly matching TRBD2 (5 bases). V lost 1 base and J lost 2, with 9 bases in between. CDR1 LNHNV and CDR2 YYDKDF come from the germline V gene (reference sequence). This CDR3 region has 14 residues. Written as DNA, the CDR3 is TGTGCCACCAGCAGAGTCACCGGGGCCTACGAGCAGTACTTC. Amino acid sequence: CATSRVTGAYEQYF.

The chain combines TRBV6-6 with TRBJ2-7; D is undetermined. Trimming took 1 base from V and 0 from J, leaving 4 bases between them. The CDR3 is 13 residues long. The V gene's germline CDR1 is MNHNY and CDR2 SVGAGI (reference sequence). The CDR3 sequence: CASSYYYSYEQYF. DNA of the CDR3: TGTGCCAGCAGTTACTACTACTCCTACGAGCAGTACTTC.

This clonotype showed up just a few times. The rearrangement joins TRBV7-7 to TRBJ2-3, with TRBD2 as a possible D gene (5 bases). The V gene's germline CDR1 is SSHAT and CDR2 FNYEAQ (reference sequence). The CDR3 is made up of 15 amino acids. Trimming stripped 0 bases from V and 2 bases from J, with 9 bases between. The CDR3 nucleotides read TGTGCCAGCAGCTTAGCGTCGGGATACACAGATACGCAGTATTTT. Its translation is CASSLASGYTDTQYF.

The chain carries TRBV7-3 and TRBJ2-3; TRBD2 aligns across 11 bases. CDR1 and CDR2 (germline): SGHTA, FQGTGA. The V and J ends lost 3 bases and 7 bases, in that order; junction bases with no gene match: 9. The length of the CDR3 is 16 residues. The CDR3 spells CASSLTGTSGGYTQYF. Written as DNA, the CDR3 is TGTGCCAGCAGCTTGACCGGGACTAGCGGAGGCTATACGCAGTATTTT.

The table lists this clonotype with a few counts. CDR3 sequence: CSARDPSGNYEQYF. In DNA form, the CDR3 reads TGCAGTGCTAGAGATCCTAGCGGAAACTACGAGCAGTACTTC. The chain employs TRBV20-1 and TRBJ2-7, with 7 bases aligning to TRBD2. V gave up 0 bases and J gave up 3 bases; unmatched junction bases: 5. Germline CDR1 DFQATT, CDR2 SNEGSKA (reference sequence). The CDR3 sequence is 14 residues long.

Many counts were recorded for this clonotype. The CDR3 loop reads CASSLGTGFGYTF. The CDR3 coding sequence is TGTGCCAGCAGTTTAGGGACAGGGTTTGGCTACACCTTC. The rearrangement links TRBV12-3 or TRBV12-4 to TRBJ1-2; 8 positions agree with TRBD1. V lost 1 base to trimming and J lost 7 bases; unmatched junction nucleotides: 2. There are 13 residues in the CDR3.

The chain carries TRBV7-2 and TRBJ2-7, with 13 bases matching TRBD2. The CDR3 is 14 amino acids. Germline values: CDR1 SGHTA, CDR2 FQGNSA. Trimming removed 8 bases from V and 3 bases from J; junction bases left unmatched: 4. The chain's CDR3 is CASSGTSGIYEQYF. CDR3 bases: TGTGCCAGCTCCGGGACTAGCGGGATCTACGAGCAGTACTTC.

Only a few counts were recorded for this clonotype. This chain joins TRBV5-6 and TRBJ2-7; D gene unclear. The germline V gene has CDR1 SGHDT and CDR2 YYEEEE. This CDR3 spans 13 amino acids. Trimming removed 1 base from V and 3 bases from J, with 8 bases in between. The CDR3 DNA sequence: TGTGCCAGCAGCTTGTACAAATACTACGAGCAGTACTTC. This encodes CASSLYKYYEQYF.

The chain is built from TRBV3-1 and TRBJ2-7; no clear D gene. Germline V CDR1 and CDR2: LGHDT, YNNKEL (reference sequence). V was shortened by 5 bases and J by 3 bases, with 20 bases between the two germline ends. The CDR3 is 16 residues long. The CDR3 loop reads CASSAGISGVFYEQYF. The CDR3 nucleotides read TGTGCCAGCAGCGCAGGAATCTCTGGAGTATTCTACGAGCAGTACTTC.

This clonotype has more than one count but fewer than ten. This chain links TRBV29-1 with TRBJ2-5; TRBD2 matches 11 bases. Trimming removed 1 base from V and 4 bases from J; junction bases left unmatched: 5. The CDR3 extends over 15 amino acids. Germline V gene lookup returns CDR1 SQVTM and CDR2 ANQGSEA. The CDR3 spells CSVEGLAGTRETQYF. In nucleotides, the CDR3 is TGCAGCGTTGAAGGACTAGCGGGAACTAGAGAGACCCAGTACTTC.

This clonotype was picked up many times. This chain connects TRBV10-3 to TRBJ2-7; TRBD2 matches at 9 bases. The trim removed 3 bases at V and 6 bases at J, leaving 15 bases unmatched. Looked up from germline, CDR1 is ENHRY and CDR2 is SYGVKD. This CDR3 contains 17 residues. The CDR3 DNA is TGTGCCATCAGTGATCTACCTAGCGGGACGCTCGGGATCGAGCAGTACTTC. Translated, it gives CAISDLPSGTLGIEQYF.

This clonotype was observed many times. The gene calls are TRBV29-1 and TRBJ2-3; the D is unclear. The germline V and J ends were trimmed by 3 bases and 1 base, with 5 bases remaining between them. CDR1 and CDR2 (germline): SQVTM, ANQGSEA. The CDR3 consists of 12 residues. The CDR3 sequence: CSVDEGTDTQYF. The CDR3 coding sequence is TGCAGCGTTGATGAGGGCACAGATACGCAGTATTTT.

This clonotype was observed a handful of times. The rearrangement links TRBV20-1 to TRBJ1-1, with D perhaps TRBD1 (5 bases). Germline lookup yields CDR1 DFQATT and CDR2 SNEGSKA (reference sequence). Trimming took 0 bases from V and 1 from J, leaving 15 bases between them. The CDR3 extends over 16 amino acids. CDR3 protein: CSARDSVGGENTEAFF. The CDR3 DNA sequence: TGCAGTGCTAGAGATTCAGTCGGAGGGGAGAACACTGAAGCTTTCTTT.

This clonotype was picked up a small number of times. The CDR3 DNA follows: TGTGCCAGCAGCTGGGACAGGGGGTCTCCTGGCTACACCTTC. Its protein product is CASSWDRGSPGYTF. V and J are TRBV6-1 and TRBJ1-2, with 11 bases that match TRBD1. Trimming at V came to 6 bases and at J to 7 bases, leaving 7 bases not matched to a gene. CDR1 and CDR2 from the germline V gene are MNHNS and SASEGT. The CDR3 is made up of 14 amino acids.

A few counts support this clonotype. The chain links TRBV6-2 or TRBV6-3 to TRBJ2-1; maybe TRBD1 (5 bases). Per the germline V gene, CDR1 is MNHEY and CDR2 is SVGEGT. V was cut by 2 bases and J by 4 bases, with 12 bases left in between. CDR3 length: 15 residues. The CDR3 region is CASSYLKGRYNEQFF. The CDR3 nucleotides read TGTGCCAGCAGTTACCTGAAGGGGCGGTACAATGAGCAGTTCTTC.

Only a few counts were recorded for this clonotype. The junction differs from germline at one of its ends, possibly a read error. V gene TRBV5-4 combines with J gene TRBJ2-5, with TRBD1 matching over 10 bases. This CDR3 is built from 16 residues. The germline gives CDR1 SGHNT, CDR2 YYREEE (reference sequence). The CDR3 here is CASSPRGGQGLETRYF. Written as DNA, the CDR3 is TGTGCCAGCAGCCCCCGAGGGGGACAGGGGCTGGAGACCCGGTACTTC.

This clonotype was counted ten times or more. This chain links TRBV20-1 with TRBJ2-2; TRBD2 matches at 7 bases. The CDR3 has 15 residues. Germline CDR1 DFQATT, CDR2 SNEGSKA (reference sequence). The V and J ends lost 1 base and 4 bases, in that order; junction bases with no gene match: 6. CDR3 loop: CSARVRLASTGELFF. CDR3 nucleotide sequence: TGCAGTGCTAGAGTTCGACTAGCTTCCACCGGGGAGCTGTTTTTT.

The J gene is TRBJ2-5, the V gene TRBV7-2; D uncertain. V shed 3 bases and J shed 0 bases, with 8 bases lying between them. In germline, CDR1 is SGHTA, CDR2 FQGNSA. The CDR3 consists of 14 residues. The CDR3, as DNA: TGTGCCAGCAGCTTGGATCCGAACCAAGAGACCCAGTACTTC. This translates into CASSLDPNQETQYF.

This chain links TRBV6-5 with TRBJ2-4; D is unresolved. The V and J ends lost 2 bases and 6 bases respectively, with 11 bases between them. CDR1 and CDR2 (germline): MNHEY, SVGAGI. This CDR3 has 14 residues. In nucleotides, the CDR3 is TGTGCCAGCAGTTACGAGGCCAGACGAAACATTCAGTACTTC. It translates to CASSYEARRNIQYF.